This T cell receptor (beta chain) appears in the sequencing data of a study of blood T cell repertoires in COVID-19. The wider study: The United States, Italy and Spain were the sources of the acute and convalescent COVID-19 samples. T cells, B-cell-depleted T cells, or PBMCs provided the cDNA or gDNA that served as material.

The J segment lost 4 bases and the V segment lost 6 bases, leaving 5 bases of the junction unmatched. The CDR3 runs to 13 residues. In the source study's methods: Counts of nucleated cells, estimated from reference gene primer amplification, were obtained. TCRdb's table, derived via immunoSEQ multiplex PCR, lists solely in-frame clones and lacks some. V and J calls and clone size follow that table, whereas D and trimming were derived from the DNA. This sample has about 66,000 clones, with nearly 90% found just once. This chain connects TRBV12-3 or TRBV12-4 to TRBJ2-5; 7 nucleotides align to TRBD1. This clonotype was sampled from a man aged 65 to 79 with acute or convalescent COVID-19. The sequenced sample consisted of peripheral blood. The CDR3 spells CASRQTGVETQYF. As DNA, the CDR3 is TGTGCCAGCAGACAAACAGGGGTAGAGACCCAGTACTTC.